This T cell receptor (beta chain) was identified in a study of Graves' ophthalmopathy and Graves' hyperthyroidism. Transcripts of RNA were the source for amplifying TCR beta CDR3 regions. HTBI-primed first-round RT-PCR preceded second-round multiplex PCR. TCRdb re-called the multiplex PCR reads with MiXCR, one entry per CDR3 protein. The table shows 400,000 or so distinct CDR3 sequences, with roughly 15% occurring only once. This clonotype was observed at least ten times. Orbital computed tomography and thyroid ultrasound, along with TRAb, serum thyroxine and clinical symptoms, underpinned diagnosis. This receptor was identified in a young woman with stable Graves' hyperthyroidism. Input material: peripheral blood.

The CDR3 nucleotides read TGTGCCAGCAGCCGACTTACTAGCGGGGAAATACAAGAGACCCAGTACTTC. It specifies CASSRLTSGEIQETQYF. The chain uses TRBV13 and TRBJ2-5, with TRBD2 identical over 10 bases. The CDR3 sequence is 17 residues long. The germline V gene has CDR1 PRHDT and CDR2 FYEKMQ (reference sequence). V was pared by 5 bases and J by 2 bases, with 11 bases of the junction left unmatched. The full variable domain, rest sourced from reference TRBV13 and TRBJ2-5, is AAGVIQSPRHLIKEKRETATLKCYPIPRHDTVYWYQQGPGQDPQFLISFYEKMQSDKGSIPDRFSAQQFSDYHSELNMSSLELGDSALYFCASSRLTSGEIQETQYFGPGTRLLVL.